The following is a TCR beta chain sequence with its context. Its antigen is currently not known. There are no base qualities to consult, and no much larger clone falls within one base. Taken from the germline V gene, the CDR1 and CDR2 loops are ENHRY and SYGVKD. The CDR3 has 14 amino acids, counting the end cysteine and phenylalanine. CDR3 DNA only is kept here, 42 bases in frame from base 1. V gives up 5 bases and J gives up 4 bases, and the segment between their germline ends measures 14 bases. The CDR3 regions of human TCRbeta chains were subjected to immunosequencing. Processing in the source paper ran as follows. TCRs in the repertoires were matched against a reference library of SARS-CoV-2-specific TCRs that had been generated with the MIRA antigen-specificity platform. Breadth meant the fraction of unique TCRs that were SARS-CoV-2-associated, whereas depth meant the fraction of total T cells that were SARS-CoV-2-associated. Using the MIRA data, every spike-specific TCR was mapped to the spike region that the TCR reacted to and assigned to either a CD4 or a CD8 class. Log10-transformed breadth and depth values were compared by one-way ANOVA with Sidak's multiple comparisons tests. As stored in TCRdb, this immuneACCESS dataset retains in-frame rearrangements with V and J assigned. A fraction of the clones does not appear; measured against another copy, unresolved V genes explain less than half of the discrepancy, and the remainder lacks a known reason. The V and J calls and clone size are taken from that table; D and trimming were inferred from the DNA. The sample includes 150,000 to 200,000 clones, with approximately 90% observed a single time. In total, the top ten clones hold 2.6% of the sample.

The time point label corresponds to: baseline before first vaccination. Vaccinee samples came from UK trials COV001 and COV002, including a single-blind randomized controlled phase 2/3 trial of AZD1222 (ChAdOx1 nCoV-19) in healthy adults. Trial participant PBMC samples were collected at day 0 and day 28 after the second dose for TCRbeta chain sequencing. These data belong to a study of T cell responses to AZD1222 COVID-19 vaccine (dated by TCRdb to the early 2020s). A note on the overall study: AZD1222 recipients whose second dose came at about 4 weeks and those whose second dose came at about 12 weeks were combined into one group, since spike-specific TCR depth and breadth did not differ between the two schedules. A total of about 230 trial participants underwent TCR sequencing, of whom around 200 received two doses of AZD1222 and some 26 received two doses of the MenACWY control vaccine. Trial participants were enrolled by age into subgroups of 18-55, 56-69 and 70-plus years, and 148, 28 and 57 TCR-sequenced participants, respectively, were included in these subgroups. Overall study results and their limits: Most participants were white British and females outnumbered males, and the authors suggested that clonal diversity may have been underestimated. After two AZD1222 doses, both the breadth and the depth of spike-specific TCRs were significantly higher than at day 0 and than in MenACWY recipients. In the small 56-69-year group, the increase in depth fell short of significance, most likely because of low power. Conclusions about previously exposed vaccinees were limited because only 5 or 6 AZD1222 recipients were SARS-CoV-2 seropositive at baseline. Because no day 14 peak-response samples were available, the repertoires could be characterized only after the peak T cell response. The whole spike protein was spanned by vaccine-associated CD4 TCRs, and dominant responses were seen in regions 160-218 and 743-854. Nearly half of unique spike-specific TCRs reportedly recognized epitopes outside regions mutated in the B.1.351 and B.1.1.7 variants.

The sample was peripheral blood, taken on day 0 of AZD1222 vaccination. The chain is encoded by TRBV10-3 joined to TRBJ1-1, and TRBD1 may be the D gene, going by 5 matching bases. The sequence was obtained from an adult in good health. The bases are TGTGCCATCAGTCCGGACACGTCGGCCACTGAAGCTTTCTTT. Its protein reads: CAISPDTSATEAFF.